The 17 T cell receptor beta chains reported below all come from one sample, sequenced in a study of control samples from healthy donors and cancer patients. Sequencing was performed with immunoSEQ multiplex PCR; in TCRdb, only in-frame clones are kept and a portion is missing. Seen here are roughly 180,000 clones, 90% to 95% observed once, and the top ten hold around 1.3%. Sequenced sample: blood. These receptors came from a woman in her late teens or twenties in good health.

The rearrangement links TRBV25-1 to TRBJ1-2; D possibly corresponds to TRBD1 (5 bases). The V end was cut by 2 bases, the J end by 8 bases, with 9 bases between. Germline CDR1 and CDR2: MGHDK and SYGVNS. The CDR3 extends over 12 amino acids. In DNA, the CDR3 is TGTGCCAGCAGTGAAATGACAGCGGGCTACACCTTC. It yields the protein CASSEMTAGYTF.

This clone appeared once. This chain connects TRBV7-9 to TRBJ1-5, with D hard to call. The CDR3 loop spans 12 amino acids. Germline CDR1 SEHNR, CDR2 FQNEAQ (reference sequence). V was clipped by 1 base and J by 7 bases, with 5 bases between them. The CDR3 reads CASSLDRQPQHF. CDR3 nucleotide sequence: TGTGCCAGCAGCTTAGATCGCCAGCCCCAGCATTTT.

The chain combines TRBV9 with TRBJ1-2; 7 positions agree with TRBD1. Germline trimming cut 1 base from V and 8 bases from J; bases unmatched to any gene: 8. There are 14 residues in the CDR3. The germline V gene has CDR1 SGDLS and CDR2 YYNGEE. The CDR3 reads CASSVPQGGGGYTF. The CDR3 region has the DNA TGTGCCAGCAGCGTACCCCAGGGGGGCGGAGGCTACACCTTC.

The rearrangement uses TRBV19 and TRBJ2-5; maybe TRBD1 (6 bases). V shed 5 bases and J shed 4 bases, with 14 bases lying between them. The CDR3 consists of 14 residues. From germline, CDR1 is LNHDA and CDR2 SQIVND (reference sequence). CDR3 region: CASSAITGSETQYF. CDR3 sequence (DNA): TGTGCCAGTAGTGCCATAACAGGGTCAGAGACCCAGTACTTC. Full variable domain (outside the CDR3, taken from reference TRBV19 and TRBJ2-5): DGGITQSPKYLFRKEGQNVTLSCEQNLNHDAMYWYRQDPGQGLRLIYYSQIVNDFQKGDIAEGYSVSREKKESFPLTVTSAQKNPTAFYLCASSAITGSETQYFGPGTRLLVL.

The chain is built from TRBV6-1 and TRBJ1-1; tentatively, D is TRBD1 (5 bases). The CDR3 sequence is 16 residues long. V shed 2 bases and J shed 4 bases, with 17 bases lying between them. From germline, CDR1 is MNHNS and CDR2 SASEGT. In DNA form, the CDR3 reads TGTGCCAGCAGTGAAAGGGCGGACATGGGGGGCACTGAAGCTTTCTTT. It codes for CASSERADMGGTEAFF.

The chain joins TRBV6-4 to TRBJ1-2; no reliable D call. Germline loops: CDR1 MRHNA, CDR2 SNTAGT. The CDR3 sequence is 13 residues long. The ends were cut back, 2 bases at V and 4 bases at J, with 8 bases in the middle. The CDR3 region has the DNA TGTGCCAGCAGTGACAAGGGAAGCTATGGCTACACCTTC. Its protein is CASSDKGSYGYTF.

The chain uses TRBV11-2 and TRBJ1-2, with D unresolved. The CDR3 runs to 15 residues. Germline-derived CDR1 and CDR2 are SGHAT and FQNNGV. V shed 0 bases and J shed 4 bases, with 12 bases lying between them. DNA of the CDR3: TGTGCCAGCAGCTTAGACCCAGGATTGAGCTATGGCTACACCTTC. Translation gives CASSLDPGLSYGYTF. The full variable domain, with the rest looked up from reference TRBV11-2 and TRBJ1-2, is EAGVAQSPRYKIIEKRQSVAFWCNPISGHATLYWYQQILGQGPKLLIQFQNNGVVDDSQLPKDRFSAERLKGVDSTLKIQPAKLEDSAVYLCASSLDPGLSYGYTFGSGTRLTVV.

CDR3 region: CASSSQANTEAFF. DNA for the CDR3: TGCGCCAGCAGCTCCCAGGCGAACACTGAAGCTTTCTTT. The genes are TRBV5-1 and TRBJ1-1; D ambiguous. Between the trimmed V and J ends, which lost 3 bases and 1 base, there was a span of 7 bases. Germline values: CDR1 SGHRS, CDR2 YFSETQ. The CDR3 extends over 13 amino acids.

J is TRBJ2-1 and V is TRBV13; 10 bases agree with TRBD2. The J segment lost 5 bases and the V segment lost 8 bases, leaving 9 bases of the junction unmatched. The CDR3 is 15 residues long. The germline V gene encodes CDR1 PRHDT and CDR2 FYEKMQ (reference sequence). CDR3 coding DNA: TGTGCCAGCTTTTCTGTCCTAGCGGGAGACAATGAGCAGTTCTTC. This gives the protein CASFSVLAGDNEQFF.

The V gene is TRBV6-2 or TRBV6-3, the J gene TRBJ2-3; D gene ambiguous. Germline values: CDR1 MNHEY, CDR2 SVGEGT. Trimming shortened V by 2 bases and J by 7 bases, and 7 bases separated the two germline ends. The CDR3 has 12 residues. The DNA of the CDR3 is TGTGCCAGCAGTTACCACTCGAATACGCAGTATTTT. Translated, it gives CASSYHSNTQYF.

V usage is TRBV5-1 and J usage is TRBJ1-3; D ambiguous. This CDR3 region has 14 residues. The germline gives CDR1 SGHRS, CDR2 YFSETQ. V shed 1 base and J shed 0 bases, with 5 bases lying between them. CDR3 residues: CASSLMGSGNTIYF. CDR3 DNA: TGCGCCAGCAGCTTGATGGGCTCTGGAAACACCATATATTTT.

The chain links TRBV24-1 to TRBJ1-1; tentatively, D is TRBD1 (5 bases). Germline CDR1 is KGHDR and CDR2 is SFDVKD. The CDR3 spans 17 residues. V was pared by 1 base and J by 0 bases, with 14 bases between. The CDR3 reads CATSDFWETGLNTEAFF. As DNA, the CDR3 is TGTGCCACCAGTGATTTCTGGGAAACAGGCTTGAACACTGAAGCTTTCTTT.

The chain couples TRBV27 to TRBJ1-2; TRBD1 is a possible D gene (6 bases). The germline CDR1 and CDR2 sequences are MNHEY and SMNVEV (reference sequence). V was shortened by 6 bases and J by 5 bases, with 16 bases between the two germline ends. The CDR3 consists of 14 residues. In nucleotides, the CDR3 is TGTGCCAGCAGCCCGCGGGGGGCGGAATATGGCTACACCTTC. Residues: CASSPRGAEYGYTF.

Written as DNA, the CDR3 is TGTGCCAGCAGTTCGGGACTAGATTTGGGCGAGCAGTACTTC. Amino acids: CASSSGLDLGEQYF. The V gene is TRBV6-5, the J gene TRBJ2-7, with 8 bases fitting TRBD2. The CDR3 contains 14 residues. Germline CDR1 MNHEY, CDR2 SVGAGI. Trimming took 4 bases from V and 6 from J; bases not matched to a gene: 8.

This clone came up once. The chain links TRBV13 to TRBJ2-1, with a weak D call TRBD1 (6 bases). Between the trimmed V and J ends, which lost 3 bases and 7 bases, there was a span of 10 bases. From germline, CDR1 is PRHDT and CDR2 FYEKMQ (reference sequence). CDR3 length: 13 residues. The CDR3 region is CASSLVRGNEQFF. DNA of the CDR3: TGTGCCAGCAGCTTGGTTAGGGGGAATGAGCAGTTCTTC.

The gene calls are TRBV5-8 and TRBJ2-2; a possible D gene is TRBD2 (5 bases). V lost 3 bases and J 0 bases, leaving 12 bases between the germline ends. The V gene's germline CDR1 is SGHTS and CDR2 YDEGEE. This CDR3 contains 16 residues. The CDR3 loop reads CASSSGTVSNTGELFF. In DNA form, the CDR3 reads TGTGCCAGCAGCTCGGGAACGGTCTCGAACACCGGGGAGCTGTTTTTT.

V gene TRBV6-5 combines with J gene TRBJ1-1; tentative D call: TRBD1 (6 bases). Trimming removed 2 bases from V and 4 bases from J, with 11 bases in between. CDR1 and CDR2 (germline): MNHEY, SVGAGI. This CDR3 spans 14 amino acids. In DNA, the CDR3 is TGTGCCAGCAGTTACCACGGAGGGGGCACTGAAGCTTTCTTT. It is translated as CASSYHGGGTEAFF.